The source of this T cell receptor (beta chain) is a study of OX40 agonist ivuxolimab in advanced cancers. Study-wide points: Expanded clones belonging to CD8+ T cells outnumbered, on average, those of CD4+. Partial responders at 0.1-3.0 mg/kg had among the lowest clonal expansion.

Germline CDR1 is MNHNY and CDR2 is SVGAGI (reference sequence). Germline trimming cut 8 bases from V and 3 bases from J; bases unmatched to any gene: 10. The CDR3 covers 15 residues. Profiled with immunoSEQ multiplex PCR; TCRdb holds only in-frame clones, not every one. This table holds some 39,000 clones, about 81% found once. On this clone itself: Its target is not known.

This clonotype was obtained from an adult with an advanced solid tumor such as melanoma, head and neck, liver or kidney cancer. The chain joins TRBV6-6 to TRBJ1-5; 7 nucleotides agree with TRBD1. The source was CD4+ or CD8+ T cells sorted from blood, collected in a trial of the OX40 agonist ivuxolimab. DNA for the CDR3: TGTGCCAGCGCTAAAACAGGGGTTTCCAATCAGCCCCAGCATTTT. It specifies CASAKTGVSNQPQHF.